These 27 T cell receptor beta chains were sequenced from one sample in a study of shared clonotypes between healthy human individuals. Assay: immunoSEQ multiplex PCR; the TCRdb copy retains only in-frame clones and omits some. The sample has roughly 1,100,000 clones, about 80% seen once; the top ten hold about 1.5%. Input material: memory CD4+ T cells sorted from blood. Documented subset: CD45RA-negative fraction. Source of these receptors: a man in his late teens or twenties in good health.

The genes are TRBV5-6 and TRBJ2-2; the match to TRBD1 covers 9 bases. The CDR3 is 16 amino acids. CDR1 is SGHDT and CDR2 is YYEEEE in the germline V gene. V was pared by 2 bases and J by 4 bases, with 6 bases of the junction left unmatched. This CDR3 reads CASSFWDRASTGELFF. DNA of the CDR3: TGTGCCAGCAGCTTTTGGGACAGGGCGAGCACCGGGGAGCTGTTTTTT.

This clone has a count of ten or more. This chain connects TRBV5-1 to TRBJ2-7; the D gene is possibly TRBD2 (5 bases). Deletions cut 4 bases from V and 2 bases from J, with 10 bases between. CDR1 and CDR2 (germline): SGHRS, YFSETQ. The length of the CDR3 is 13 residues. CDR3 protein: CASSPGDTYEQYF. Here the CDR3 DNA reads TGCGCCAGCAGCCCCGGGGATACCTACGAGCAGTACTTC.

The rearrangement joins TRBV7-2 to TRBJ1-2; TRBD1 aligns across 9 bases. The V gene's germline CDR1 is SGHTA and CDR2 FQGNSA. The CDR3 spans 16 residues. Trimming removed 5 bases from V and 8 bases from J; junction bases left unmatched: 15. In nucleotides, the CDR3 is TGTGCCAGCAGCCGTGACCCGGGACAGGGTTCGTGGGGCTACACCTTC. It is translated as CASSRDPGQGSWGYTF.

V usage is TRBV30 and J usage is TRBJ2-3, with D tentatively TRBD2 (6 bases). This CDR3 is 14 amino acids long. V lost 7 bases and J 1 base, leaving 15 bases between the germline ends. CDR1 GTSNPN and CDR2 SVGIG come from the germline V gene (reference sequence). This CDR3 is CALRGHGGTDTQYF. For the CDR3, the DNA is TGTGCCTTGCGGGGTCACGGGGGCACAGATACGCAGTATTTT.

The chain carries TRBV2 and TRBJ2-1, with 10 bases that match TRBD2. The CDR3 covers 14 residues. J lost 5 bases, V lost 7 bases, and 5 bases had no gene match. Germline V lookup: CDR1 SNHLY, CDR2 FYNNEI. CDR3 sequence reads: CASTTSGTNNEQFF. CDR3 nucleotides: TGTGCCAGCACAACTAGCGGGACTAACAATGAGCAGTTCTTC.

The gene calls are TRBV6-5 and TRBJ2-3; no clear D gene. This CDR3 comprises 13 residues. Germline values: CDR1 MNHEY, CDR2 SVGAGI. V lost 5 bases and J lost 7, with 13 bases in between. The CDR3 reads CASSASLGNTQYF. CDR3 nucleotides: TGTGCCAGCAGTGCCTCTCTAGGGAATACGCAGTATTTT.

V and J are TRBV11-2 and TRBJ1-1; D gene unclear. Germline lookup yields CDR1 SGHAT and CDR2 FQNNGV. The CDR3 has 13 residues. V was cut by 7 bases and J by 4 bases, with 13 bases left in between. The CDR3 coding sequence is TGTGCCAGCATAGCAAACTGGGGCACTGAAGCTTTCTTT. Residues: CASIANWGTEAFF.

Here the CDR3 reads CASSTGGQANNSPLHF. The DNA for the CDR3 is TGCGCCAGCAGCACGGGGGGACAGGCGAATAATTCACCCCTCCACTTT. V usage is TRBV5-1 and J usage is TRBJ1-6, with 8 bases matching TRBD1. This CDR3 contains 16 residues. Germline V lookup: CDR1 SGHRS, CDR2 YFSETQ. The V segment lost 4 bases and the J segment 5 bases; nucleotides outside the gene matches: 8.

The rearrangement joins TRBV10-3 to TRBJ1-6, with D maybe TRBD1 (5 bases). Germline lookup yields CDR1 ENHRY and CDR2 SYGVKD. V was cut by 3 bases and J by 6 bases, with 18 bases left in between. This CDR3 spans 17 amino acids. CDR3 loop: CAISDVFIGGRNSPLHF. The CDR3 DNA sequence: TGTGCCATCAGTGATGTATTTATTGGGGGTCGTAATTCACCCCTCCACTTT.

The V call is TRBV18, the J call TRBJ2-7; TRBD1 might be the D (6 bases). CDR3 length: 15 amino acids. Per the germline V gene, CDR1 is KGHSH and CDR2 is LQKENI. Trimming removed 1 base from V and 0 bases from J, with 10 bases in between. The CDR3 DNA reads as TGTGCCAGCTCACCACTACAGGGTCCCTCCTACGAGCAGTACTTC. It is translated as CASSPLQGPSYEQYF.

The chain has TRBV4-1 and TRBJ2-7; 8 positions agree with TRBD1. With V trimmed by 3 bases and J by 3 bases, 7 bases remained unmatched. Germline values: CDR1 MGHRA, CDR2 YSYEKL. The CDR3 has 15 residues. CDR3 protein: CASSHGQGQNYEQYF. DNA of the CDR3: TGCGCCAGCAGCCACGGACAGGGTCAAAACTACGAGCAGTACTTC.

The chain has TRBV28 and TRBJ2-2; D may be TRBD1 or TRBD2 (5 bases each). Between the trimmed V and J ends, which lost 4 bases and 0 bases, there was a span of 12 bases. The CDR3 is 16 amino acids. Per germline, CDR1 MDHEN and CDR2 SYDVKM. The CDR3 sequence: CASSSPGTANTGELFF. In DNA, the CDR3 is TGTGCCAGCAGTTCCCCCGGGACGGCGAACACCGGGGAGCTGTTTTTT. Supplemented by reference TRBV28 and TRBJ2-2, the full variable domain reads DVKVTQSSRYLVKRTGEKVFLECVQDMDHENMFWYRQDPGLGLRLIYFSYDVKMKEKGDIPEGYSVSREKKERFSLILESASTNQTSMYLCASSSPGTANTGELFFGEGSRLTVL.

Only one count was recorded for this clone. This chain uses TRBV11-2 with TRBJ1-2; D uncertain. V shed 5 bases and J shed 1 base, with 11 bases lying between them. CDR3 size: 14 residues. CDR1 and CDR2 (germline): SGHAT, FQNNGV. The CDR3 reads CASSKTDGNYGYTF. Written as DNA, the CDR3 is TGTGCCAGCAGCAAGACGGACGGTAACTATGGCTACACCTTC.

In this sample, this clone turned up a few times. A far larger clone is a single base away, which makes a read error likely. Different DNA sequences within this sample yield the same CDR3. The gene calls are TRBV18 and TRBJ2-2, with D uncertain. From germline, CDR1 is KGHSH and CDR2 LQKENI. The CDR3 is made up of 14 amino acids. Trimming left V 2 bases short and J 1 base short, with 5 bases between. For the CDR3, the DNA is TGTGCCAGCTCACCAGGGCAGAACACCGGGGAGCTGTTTTTT. Its translation: CASSPGQNTGELFF. Drawing the rest from reference TRBV18 and TRBJ2-2, the complete variable domain is NAGVMQNPRHLVRRRGQEARLRCSPMKGHSHVYWYRQLPEEGLKFMVYLQKENIIDESGMPKERFSAEFPKEGPSILRIQQVVRGDSAAYFCASSPGQNTGELFFGEGSRLTVL.

The chain uses TRBV19 and TRBJ2-1, with D unresolved. The CDR3 has 15 residues. V lost 3 bases and J lost 8, with 17 bases in between. CDR1 is LNHDA and CDR2 is SQIVND in the germline V gene (reference sequence). As DNA, the CDR3 is TGTGCCAGTAGTATCTCCCAGCTAGTCTTCGATGAGCAGTTCTTC. It is translated as CASSISQLVFDEQFF.

On this clone itself: Distinct nucleotide sequences in the sample also encode this CDR3. CDR3 sequence: CASSLGETGELFF. CDR3 DNA: TGCGCCAGCAGCTTGGGAGAAACCGGGGAGCTGTTTTTT. The chain recombines TRBV5-1 with TRBJ2-2; unclear D gene. Trimming took 0 bases from V and 5 from J, leaving 5 bases between them. The CDR3 sequence is 13 residues long. Per the germline V gene, CDR1 is SGHRS and CDR2 is YFSETQ.

This clone was observed a handful of times. In the same sample, other DNA sequences code for this CDR3. The chain is built from TRBV15 and TRBJ1-4; D unclear. V lost 0 bases and J lost 1, with 6 bases in between. The CDR3 extends over 15 amino acids. Germline V gives CDR1 LNHNV, CDR2 YYDKDF (reference sequence). The CDR3 DNA reads TGTGCCACCAGCAGAGATAAGAAAACTAATGAAAAACTGTTTTTT. Translating it yields CATSRDKKTNEKLFF.

The CDR3 DNA sequence: TGTGCCAGCAGTTCCCCCGGCGGGTTCGCTGAAGCTTTCTTT. Translation: CASSSPGGFAEAFF. The chain links TRBV27 to TRBJ1-1; D is ambiguous. The CDR3 length is 14 residues. Germline V gene sequence: CDR1 MNHEY, CDR2 SMNVEV (reference sequence). The V and J ends lost 4 bases and 6 bases respectively, with 15 bases between them.

The gene calls are TRBV6-5 and TRBJ2-5; 9 bases match TRBD1. This CDR3 region has 16 residues. Per germline, CDR1 MNHEY and CDR2 SVGAGI. V shed 0 bases, J shed 5 bases, and the junction held 7 bases outside the gene matches. In DNA form, the CDR3 reads TGTGCCAGCAGTTACTCCGGGACAGGGATCGGGGAGACCCAGTACTTC. It is translated as CASSYSGTGIGETQYF.

The rearrangement uses TRBV19 and TRBJ1-1, with TRBD1 matching over 11 bases. Per the germline V gene, CDR1 is LNHDA and CDR2 is SQIVND (reference sequence). J lost 6 bases, V lost 4 bases, and 4 bases had no gene match. This CDR3 contains 14 residues. In nucleotides, the CDR3 is TGTGCCAGTAGTAGGACAGGGGGCATCTCTGAAGCTTTCTTT. Encoded protein: CASSRTGGISEAFF.

This chain links TRBV18 with TRBJ2-3; D gene unclear. Trimming took 3 bases from V and 2 from J, leaving 9 bases between them. Germline V gene data show CDR1 as KGHSH and CDR2 as LQKENI. CDR3 size: 14 residues. The CDR3 sequence: CASSPPIHTDTQYF. In nucleotides, the CDR3 is TGTGCCAGCTCACCTCCGATACACACAGATACGCAGTATTTT.

The chain uses TRBV6-1 and TRBJ2-5; TRBD1 aligns across 9 bases. This CDR3 is 14 amino acids long. V shed 5 bases, J shed 5 bases, and the junction held 6 bases outside the gene matches. Germline CDR1 reads MNHNS; CDR2 reads SASEGT. CDR3 bases: TGTGCCAGCAGTCCTCGGACAGGGGTCGAGACCCAGTACTTC. This codes for CASSPRTGVETQYF.

The chain carries TRBV2 and TRBJ2-6; no clear D gene. Germline V CDR1 and CDR2: SNHLY, FYNNEI. The CDR3 spans 16 residues. The germline V and J ends were trimmed by 4 bases and 0 bases, with 10 bases remaining between them. The CDR3 region has the DNA TGTGCCAGCAGTGCTAGTCGAAGCTCTGGGGCCAACGTCCTGACTTTC. Residues: CASSASRSSGANVLTF.

This chain connects TRBV7-9 to TRBJ2-3; tentatively, D is TRBD2 (5 bases). CDR3 length equals 15 residues. Germline V CDR1 and CDR2: SEHNR, FQNEAQ (reference sequence). The V end lost 1 base, the J end lost 3 bases, and 11 bases lay between the germline ends. In nucleotides, the CDR3 is TGTGCCAGCAGCTTAGGACTACAACGAACAGATACGCAGTATTTT. It codes for CASSLGLQRTDTQYF.

This chain joins TRBV6-6 and TRBJ2-1, with D perhaps matching TRBD2 (5 bases). The CDR3 extends over 15 amino acids. The germline V gene encodes CDR1 MNHNY and CDR2 SVGAGI (reference sequence). V lost 3 bases and J lost 5, with 14 bases in between. The CDR3 here is CASSYLQPRDNEQFF. The CDR3 DNA follows: TGTGCCAGCAGTTATTTACAACCGAGGGACAATGAGCAGTTCTTC.

This rearrangement joins TRBV19 to TRBJ1-1; a possible D gene is TRBD1 (5 bases). Trimming removed 7 bases from V and 9 bases from J, with 12 bases in between. Germline loops: CDR1 LNHDA, CDR2 SQIVND (reference sequence). The CDR3 extends over 11 amino acids. The CDR3 is CASIFGHQAFF. CDR3 nucleotides: TGTGCCAGTATTTTTGGACACCAAGCTTTCTTT.

The rearrangement uses TRBV5-6 and TRBJ2-3; a possible D gene is TRBD2 (5 bases). The CDR3 totals 15 residues. The germline V gene encodes CDR1 SGHDT and CDR2 YYEEEE. V lost 0 bases to trimming and J lost 3 bases, with 11 bases between them. CDR3 loop: CASSLAERSTDTQYF. The CDR3 coding sequence is TGTGCCAGCAGCTTGGCCGAGCGGTCAACAGATACGCAGTATTTT.